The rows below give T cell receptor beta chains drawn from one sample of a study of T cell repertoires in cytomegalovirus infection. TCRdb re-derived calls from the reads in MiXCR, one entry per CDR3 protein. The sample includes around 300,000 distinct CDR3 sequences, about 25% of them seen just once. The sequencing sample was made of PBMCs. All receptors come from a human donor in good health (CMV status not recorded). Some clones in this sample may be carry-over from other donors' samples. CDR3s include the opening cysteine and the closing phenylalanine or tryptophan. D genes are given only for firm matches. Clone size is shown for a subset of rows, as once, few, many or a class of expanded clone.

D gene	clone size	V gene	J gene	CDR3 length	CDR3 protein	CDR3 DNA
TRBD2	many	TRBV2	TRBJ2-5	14	CASSISGTQETQYF	TGTGCCAGCAGTATTAGCGGGACCCAAGAGACCCAGTACTTC
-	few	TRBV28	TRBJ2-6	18	CASSPTLQPSSGANVLTF	TGTGCCAGCAGTCCGACACTCCAGCCCTCCTCTGGGGCCAACGTCCTGACTTTC
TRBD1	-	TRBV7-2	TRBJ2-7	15	CASSLRTGGSYEQYF	TGTGCCAGCAGCTTAAGGACAGGGGGGTCCTACGAGCAGTACTTC
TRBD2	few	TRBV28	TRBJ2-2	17	CASRELAGGSNTGELFF	TGTGCCAGCAGGGAACTCGCGGGGGGATCGAACACCGGGGAGCTGTTTTTT
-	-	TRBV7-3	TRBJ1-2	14	CASSPSGTGYGYTF	TGTGCCAGCAGCCCCTCCGGGACGGGGTATGGCTACACCTTC
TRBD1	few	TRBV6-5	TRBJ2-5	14	CASSRQGRQETQYF	TGTGCCAGCAGTCGACAGGGTCGCCAAGAGACCCAGTACTTC
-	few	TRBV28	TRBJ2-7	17	CASTRGSPRKPIYEQYF	TGTGCCAGCACCCGAGGGTCGCCCCGGAAGCCCATCTACGAGCAGTACTTC
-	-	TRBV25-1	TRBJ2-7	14	CASSEYVGGYEQYF	TGTGCCAGCAGTGAATATGTCGGGGGCTACGAGCAGTACTTC
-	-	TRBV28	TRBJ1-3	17	CASSSLGEGQGRNTIYF	TGTGCCAGCAGTAGCCTCGGGGAGGGGCAGGGTAGAAACACCATATATTTT
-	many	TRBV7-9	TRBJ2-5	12	CASSFVGTAQYF	TGTGCCAGCAGCTTCGTAGGTACAGCCCAGTACTTC
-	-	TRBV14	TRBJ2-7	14	CASSQIGGNYEQYF	TGTGCCAGCAGCCAAATAGGCGGGAACTACGAGCAGTACTTC
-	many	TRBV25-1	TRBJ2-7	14	CASSELVLKGEQYF	TGTGCCAGCAGTGAATTGGTCCTGAAGGGAGAGCAGTACTTC
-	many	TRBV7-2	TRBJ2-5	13	CASSLVVGETQYF	TGTGCCAGCAGCTTAGTCGTCGGTGAGACCCAGTACTTC
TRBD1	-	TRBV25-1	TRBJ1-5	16	CASSESRTGLNQPQHF	TGTGCCAGCAGTGAATCTCGGACAGGGCTTAATCAGCCCCAGCATTTT
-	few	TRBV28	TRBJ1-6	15	CASSPGGRGGSPLHF	TGTGCCAGCAGTCCTGGAGGGCGCGGTGGTTCACCCCTCCACTTT
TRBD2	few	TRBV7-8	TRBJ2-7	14	CASTMGGSSYEQYF	TGTGCCAGCACCATGGGCGGGAGTAGCTACGAGCAGTACTTC
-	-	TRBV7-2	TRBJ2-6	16	CASSLDGVSGANVLTF	TGTGCCAGCAGCCTAGACGGGGTCTCTGGGGCCAACGTCCTGACTTTC
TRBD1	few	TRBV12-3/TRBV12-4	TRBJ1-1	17	CASSLAGTALGYTEAFF	TGTGCCAGCAGTCTGGCCGGGACAGCCCTAGGGTACACTGAAGCTTTCTTT
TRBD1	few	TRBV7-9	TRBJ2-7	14	CASSWTGGDYEQYF	TGTGCCAGCAGTTGGACAGGGGGCGACTACGAGCAGTACTTC
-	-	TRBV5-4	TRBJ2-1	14	CASSSRTVDNEQFF	TGTGCCAGCAGCTCGCGAACAGTCGACAATGAGCAGTTCTTC
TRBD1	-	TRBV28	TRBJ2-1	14	CASNRDRAYNEQFF	TGTGCCAGCAATCGGGACAGGGCCTACAATGAGCAGTTCTTC
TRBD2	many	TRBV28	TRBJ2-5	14	CASSLLAGAQTQYF	TGTGCCAGCAGTTTACTAGCGGGGGCCCAGACCCAGTACTTC
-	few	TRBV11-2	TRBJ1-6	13	CASSYRVESPLHF	TGTGCCAGCAGCTACAGGGTAGAATCACCCCTCCACTTT
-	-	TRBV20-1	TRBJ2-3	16	CSAPDSSVVFTDTQYF	TGCAGTGCACCAGACAGCTCCGTAGTTTTCACAGATACGCAGTATTTT
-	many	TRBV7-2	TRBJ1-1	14	CASTLPEQITEAFF	TGTGCCAGCACCCTACCCGAACAGATCACTGAAGCTTTCTTT
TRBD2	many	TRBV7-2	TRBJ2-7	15	CASSLGLAGMSEQYF	TGTGCCAGCAGCTTAGGTCTAGCGGGAATGAGCGAGCAGTACTTC
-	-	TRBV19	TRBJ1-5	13	CASSTRGSSPQHF	TGTGCCAGTAGTACCCGCGGGAGCTCTCCCCAGCATTTT
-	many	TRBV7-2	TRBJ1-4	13	CASSLMTNEKLFF	TGTGCCAGCAGCTTAATGACGAATGAAAAACTGTTTTTT
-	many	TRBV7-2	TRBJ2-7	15	CASSLGWGKGYEQYF	TGTGCCAGCAGCTTAGGGTGGGGGAAAGGCTACGAGCAGTACTTC
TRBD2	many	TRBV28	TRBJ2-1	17	CASSPRGLAGAYNEQFF	TGTGCCAGCAGCCCTAGGGGGCTAGCGGGGGCCTACAATGAGCAGTTCTTC
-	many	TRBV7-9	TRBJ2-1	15	CASSSGAEPKNEQFF	TGTGCCAGCAGCTCGGGGGCGGAACCCAAAAATGAGCAGTTCTTC
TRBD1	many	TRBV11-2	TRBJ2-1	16	CASSLVQGAYYNEQFF	TGTGCCAGCAGCTTAGTACAGGGGGCGTATTACAATGAGCAGTTCTTC
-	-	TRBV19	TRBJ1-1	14	CASSDGQQPTEAFF	TGTGCCAGTAGTGACGGTCAACAGCCAACTGAAGCTTTCTTT
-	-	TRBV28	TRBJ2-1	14	CASMGLHGHNEQFF	TGTGCCAGCATGGGGCTTCACGGTCACAATGAGCAGTTCTTC
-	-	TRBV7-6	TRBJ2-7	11	CASSAGQEQYF	TGTGCCAGCAGCGCGGGACAGGAGCAGTACTTC
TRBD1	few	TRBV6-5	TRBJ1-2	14	CASSENRGLSGYTF	TGTGCCAGCAGTGAGAACAGGGGGCTTTCTGGCTACACCTTC
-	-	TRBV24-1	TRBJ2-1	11	CATSDHNEQFF	TGTGCCACCAGTGACCACAATGAGCAGTTCTTC
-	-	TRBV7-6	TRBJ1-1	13	CASSLERQSEAFF	TGTGCCAGCAGCTTAGAAAGACAGTCTGAAGCTTTCTTT
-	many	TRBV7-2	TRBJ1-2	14	CASSLGAGVKGYTF	TGTGCCAGCAGCTTAGGGGCAGGGGTGAAAGGCTACACCTTC
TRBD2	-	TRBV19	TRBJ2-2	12	CATGLAAGELFF	TGTGCCACGGGACTAGCGGCCGGGGAGCTGTTTTTT
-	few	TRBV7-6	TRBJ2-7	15	CASSPLRPSSYEQYF	TGTGCCAGCAGCCCCCTCAGGCCTAGCTCCTACGAGCAGTACTTC
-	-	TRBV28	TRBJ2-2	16	CASSFQGLSRFGELFF	TGTGCCAGCAGTTTCCAGGGGCTATCCAGGTTCGGGGAGCTGTTTTTT
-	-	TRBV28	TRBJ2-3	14	CASTPGGLTDTQYF	TGTGCCAGCACCCCGGGGGGCCTCACAGATACGCAGTATTTT
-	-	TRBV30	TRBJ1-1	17	CAWREGSGSFMNTEAFF	TGTGCCTGGAGAGAGGGGTCAGGGTCCTTCATGAACACTGAAGCTTTCTTT
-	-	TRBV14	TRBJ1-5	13	CASSHQANQPQHF	TGTGCCAGCAGCCACCAGGCAAATCAGCCCCAGCATTTT
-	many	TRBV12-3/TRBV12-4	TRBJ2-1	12	CASSPVVNEQFF	TGTGCCAGCAGCCCCGTCGTGAATGAGCAGTTCTTC
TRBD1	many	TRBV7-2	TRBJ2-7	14	CASSSRQGSHEQYF	TGTGCCAGCAGCTCCAGACAGGGGTCCCACGAGCAGTACTTC
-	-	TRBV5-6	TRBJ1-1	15	CASSALRTKNTEAFF	TGTGCCAGCAGCGCCCTAAGGACAAAGAACACTGAAGCTTTCTTT
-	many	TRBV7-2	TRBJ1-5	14	CASSLAGNDQPQHF	TGTGCCAGCAGCTTAGCGGGCAATGATCAGCCCCAGCATTTT
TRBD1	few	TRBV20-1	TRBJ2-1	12	CSASTTGAGQFF	TGCAGTGCTAGCACGACAGGGGCCGGGCAGTTCTTC
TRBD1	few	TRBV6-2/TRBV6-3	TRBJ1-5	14	CASRGQGGRQPQHF	TGTGCCAGCAGGGGACAGGGAGGGAGACAGCCCCAGCATTTT
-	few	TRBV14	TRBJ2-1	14	CASSLLKAGNEQFF	TGTGCCAGCAGCCTCCTGAAGGCAGGTAATGAGCAGTTCTTC
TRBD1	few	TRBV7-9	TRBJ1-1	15	CASSLRTGGDTEAFF	TGTGCCAGCAGCTTACGGACAGGGGGCGACACTGAAGCTTTCTTT
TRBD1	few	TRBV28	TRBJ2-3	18	CASSSAMGDRGKADTQYF	TGTGCCAGCAGTTCCGCTATGGGGGACAGGGGAAAAGCAGATACGCAGTATTTT
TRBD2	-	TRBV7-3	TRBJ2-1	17	CASSPPGLAGGMNEQFF	TGTGCCAGCAGCCCCCCGGGACTAGCGGGAGGGATGAATGAGCAGTTCTTC
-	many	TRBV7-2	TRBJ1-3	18	CASSHPNRVSFSGNTIYF	TGTGCCAGCAGCCATCCAAACAGGGTCTCCTTCTCTGGAAACACCATATATTTT
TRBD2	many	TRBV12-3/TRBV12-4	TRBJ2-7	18	CASSLKNRLAGSSYEQYF	TGTGCCAGCAGTTTAAAAAACAGGCTAGCGGGTAGCTCCTACGAGCAGTACTTC
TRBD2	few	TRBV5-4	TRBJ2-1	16	CASSSRTSGRTGEQFF	TGTGCCAGCAGCTCTCGGACTAGCGGGAGGACAGGGGAGCAGTTCTTC